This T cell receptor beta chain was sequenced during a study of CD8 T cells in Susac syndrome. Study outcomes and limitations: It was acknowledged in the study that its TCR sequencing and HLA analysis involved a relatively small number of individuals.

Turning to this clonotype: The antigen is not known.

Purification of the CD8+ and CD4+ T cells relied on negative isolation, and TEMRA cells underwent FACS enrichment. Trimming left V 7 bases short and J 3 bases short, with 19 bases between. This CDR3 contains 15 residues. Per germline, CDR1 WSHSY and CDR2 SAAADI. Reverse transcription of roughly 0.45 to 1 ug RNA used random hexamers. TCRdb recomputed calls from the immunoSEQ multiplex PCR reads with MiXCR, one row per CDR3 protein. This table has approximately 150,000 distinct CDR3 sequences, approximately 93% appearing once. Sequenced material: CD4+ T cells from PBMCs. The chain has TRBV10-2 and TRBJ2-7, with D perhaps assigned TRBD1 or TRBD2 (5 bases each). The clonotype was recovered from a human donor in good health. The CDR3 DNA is TGCGCCAGCACTGAAGTTCCGGGACCGAACTACGAGCAGTACTTC. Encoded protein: CASTEVPGPNYEQYF.